Sequencing of this TCR beta chain was carried out in a study of blood T cell repertoires in COVID-19. Study details: Researchers got acute and convalescent COVID-19 samples from the United States, Italy and Spain. The cDNA or gDNA used as material had been derived from T cells, B-cell-depleted T cells, or PBMCs.

Source study methods: Nucleated cell counts were estimated from reference gene primer amplification. The table came from immunoSEQ multiplex PCR; TCRdb's copy has only in-frame clones and leaves some out. From that table come the V and J calls and clone size; the DNA was used to work out D and trimming. The profile shows some 140,000 clones, approximately 83% of them singletons. The V end lost 3 bases, the J end lost 1 base, and 10 bases lay between the germline ends. The germline V gene has CDR1 MGHRA and CDR2 YSYEKL. The CDR3 runs to 15 residues. Material for sequencing was peripheral blood. V and J are TRBV4-1 and TRBJ1-5, with a tentative D call TRBD1 (5 bases). This TCR was sampled from a woman aged 60-70 years with acute or convalescent COVID-19. The CDR3 loop is CASSQGRGSNQPQHF. The CDR3 DNA reads TGCGCCAGCAGCCAGGGTAGGGGAAGCAATCAGCCCCAGCATTTT.